One and the same sample provided the 31 T cell receptor beta chains below, sequenced in a study of blood T cell repertoires in COVID-19. This table comes from immunoSEQ multiplex PCR, and its TCRdb copy is limited to in-frame clones, with some not included. The sample contains 150,000 or so clones, about 82% of which appear only once. Specimen: peripheral blood. These receptors came from a woman aged 55-70 years with acute or convalescent COVID-19.

The chain combines TRBV30 with TRBJ1-6; D perhaps matches TRBD1 (5 bases). Germline values: CDR1 GTSNPN, CDR2 SVGIG (reference sequence). The CDR3 is made up of 15 amino acids. V lost 2 bases, J lost 7 bases, and 15 bases lay in between. The CDR3: CAWSPLRGENSPLHF. CDR3 DNA: TGTGCCTGGAGTCCTCTCCGGGGGGAGAATTCACCCCTCCACTTT.

The chain combines TRBV7-2 with TRBJ1-1; 8 bases agree with TRBD1. The CDR3 has 16 residues. Germline values: CDR1 SGHTA, CDR2 FQGNSA. The V segment lost 1 base and the J segment 6 bases; nucleotides outside the gene matches: 10. In DNA, the CDR3 is TGTGCCAGCAGCTTAGGTACAGGGGGGCTGTGGGCTGAAGCTTTCTTT. Protein sequence: CASSLGTGGLWAEAFF.

The V and J genes are TRBV2 and TRBJ2-3; D is possibly TRBD2 (5 bases). CDR3 size: 14 residues. V was pared by 1 base and J by 4 bases, with 9 bases between. Germline-derived CDR1 and CDR2 are SNHLY and FYNNEI. The CDR3 DNA reads TGTGCCAGCAGTGAAGGTCTGAGGGCAGATACGCAGTATTTT. This codes for CASSEGLRADTQYF.

This chain links TRBV4-1 with TRBJ1-1; no reliable D call. This CDR3 is built from 14 residues. Germline CDR1 reads MGHRA; CDR2 reads YSYEKL. The germline V and J ends were trimmed by 6 bases and 1 base, with 12 bases remaining between them. The CDR3 sequence: CASSYTLPNTEAFF. The CDR3 DNA sequence: TGCGCCAGCAGTTACACGCTGCCGAACACTGAAGCTTTCTTT.

The CDR3 nucleotides are TGTGCCACCAGTGATTTCGCGGACAGGGGGCGAAGGGGGGAGCTGTTTTTT. Its protein product is CATSDFADRGRRGELFF. The chain couples TRBV24-1 to TRBJ2-2; TRBD1 agrees at 11 bases. V shed 1 base and J 8 bases; nucleotides not matched to a gene: 8. CDR1 is KGHDR, CDR2 SFDVKD, per germline. This CDR3 region has 17 residues.

The rearrangement uses TRBV18 and TRBJ1-4; 7 bases are a match to TRBD1. The CDR3 covers 15 residues. The V segment lost 5 bases and the J segment 8 bases; nucleotides outside the gene matches: 11. Germline V gene sequence: CDR1 KGHSH, CDR2 LQKENI. CDR3: CASSTNRGSGEKLFF. CDR3 DNA: TGTGCCAGCTCAACTAACAGGGGATCGGGCGAAAAACTGTTTTTT.

V usage is TRBV5-4 and J usage is TRBJ1-2; D call uncertain. V was trimmed by 2 bases and J by 8 bases, leaving 10 bases between them. There are 12 residues in the CDR3. Germline V lookup: CDR1 SGHNT, CDR2 YYREEE (reference sequence). The CDR3 protein is CASSLDTGGYTF. The CDR3 DNA sequence: TGTGCCAGCAGCTTAGATACGGGGGGCTACACCTTC.

The chain is built from TRBV10-3 and TRBJ1-4; D possibly corresponds to TRBD1 (5 bases). Germline V gene data show CDR1 as ENHRY and CDR2 as SYGVKD. The CDR3 has 16 residues. V was trimmed by 0 bases and J by 5 bases, leaving 13 bases between them. CDR3 sequence reads: CAISESLNGGNEKLFF. CDR3 coding DNA: TGTGCCATCAGTGAGTCGTTGAACGGGGGGAATGAAAAACTGTTTTTT.

The rearrangement joins TRBV7-9 to TRBJ2-5; 7 bases are a match to TRBD2. Trimming at V came to 8 bases and at J to 2 bases, leaving 11 bases not matched to a gene. CDR3 size: 15 residues. Germline assignment: CDR1 SEHNR and CDR2 FQNEAQ (reference sequence). The CDR3, as DNA: TGTGCCAGCTACCATCCGGGGGGTGGACAAGAGACCCAGTACTTC. Translation: CASYHPGGGQETQYF. Combining the CDR3 with reference TRBV7-9 and TRBJ2-5 gives the whole variable domain DTGVSQNPRHKITKRGQNVTFRCDPISEHNRLYWYRQTLGQGPEFLTYFQNEAQLEKSRLLSDRFSAERPKGSFSTLEIQRTEQGDSAMYLCASYHPGGGQETQYFGPGTRLLVL.

The chain carries TRBV4-1 and TRBJ2-3, with TRBD1 identical over 7 bases. The V and J ends lost 0 bases and 5 bases, in that order; junction bases with no gene match: 8. CDR3 length: 16 amino acids. In germline, CDR1 is MGHRA, CDR2 YSYEKL. The CDR3 DNA follows: TGCGCCAGCAGCCAAGAAGGGGGACAGAAGAGAGATACGCAGTATTTT. This translates into CASSQEGGQKRDTQYF.

Written as DNA, the CDR3 is TGTGCCAGCAGTCCCCGCGGGGAGCTGTTTTTT. Its protein is CASSPRGELFF. This rearrangement joins TRBV6-6 to TRBJ2-2; D uncertain. The CDR3 has 11 residues. Trimming took 5 bases from V and 7 from J, leaving 5 bases between them. Germline CDR1 and CDR2: MNHNY and SVGAGI (reference sequence).

This clone was seen just once. The chain combines TRBV28 with TRBJ2-5; 8 bases are a match to TRBD2. Germline-derived CDR1 and CDR2 are MDHEN and SYDVKM. V dropped 2 bases and J dropped 1; count of bases not matched to a gene: 9. CDR3 length equals 17 residues. CDR3 DNA: TGTGCCAGCAGTTTAGCTCTAGCGGGTGGTGTCCAAGAGACCCAGTACTTC. It encodes CASSLALAGGVQETQYF.

This clone occurred once. The chain uses TRBV28 and TRBJ2-2; 7 bases fit TRBD2. The ends lost 3 bases at V and 4 bases at J; junction bases unmatched: 5. This CDR3 has 15 amino acids. The germline gives CDR1 MDHEN, CDR2 SYDVKM. In DNA, the CDR3 is TGTGCCAGCAGTTTCCAGCGGGGCGTCACCGGGGAGCTGTTTTTT. This translates into CASSFQRGVTGELFF.

The gene calls are TRBV6-1 and TRBJ2-7, with TRBD1 matching over 8 bases. The V gene end was trimmed by 2 bases and the J gene end by 6 bases; junction bases not matched to a gene: 15. This CDR3 spans 17 amino acids. CDR1 is MNHNS and CDR2 is SASEGT in the germline V gene. The CDR3 protein is CASSERAMGQGAREQYF. The CDR3, as DNA: TGTGCCAGCAGTGAACGGGCGATGGGGCAGGGGGCGCGCGAGCAGTACTTC.

The chain is built from TRBV11-3 and TRBJ1-1; no reliable D call. The CDR3 covers 13 residues. Germline V gives CDR1 SGHNT, CDR2 YENEEA. Trimming took 3 bases from V and 6 from J, leaving 11 bases between them. Here the CDR3 DNA reads TGTGCCAGCAGCTTGGACCGCGGGGCTGAAGCTTTCTTT. Its protein is CASSLDRGAEAFF.

The chain employs TRBV3-1 (or the pseudogene TRBV3-2) and TRBJ1-1; tentative D call: TRBD1 (6 bases). V was trimmed by 3 bases and J by 4 bases, leaving 18 bases between them. The germline CDR1 and CDR2 sequences are LGHDT and YNNKEL (reference sequence). The CDR3 runs 16 residues. The CDR3 DNA follows: TGTGCCAGCAGCCAGACCTCATCGGGGGGCGGCACTGAAGCTTTCTTT. Amino acid sequence: CASSQTSSGGGTEAFF.

The chain links TRBV5-5 to TRBJ1-1; D perhaps matches TRBD1 (6 bases). This CDR3 has 15 amino acids. The V gene's germline CDR1 is SGHKS and CDR2 YYEKEE (reference sequence). The V end was cut by 3 bases, the J end by 0 bases, with 12 bases between. The CDR3 reads CASSYRATLNTEAFF. CDR3 sequence (DNA): TGTGCCAGCAGCTACAGGGCCACCTTGAACACTGAAGCTTTCTTT.

The rearrangement links TRBV12-3 or TRBV12-4 to TRBJ1-1; D remains unclear. The ends were cut back, 4 bases at V and 2 bases at J, with 8 bases in the middle. The CDR3 totals 13 residues. The CDR3 loop reads CASSSGFNTEAFF. The CDR3 region has the DNA TGTGCCAGCAGTTCGGGATTTAACACTGAAGCTTTCTTT.

This clone was seen a single time. The genes are TRBV11-3 and TRBJ2-7, with TRBD2 matching 8 bases. This CDR3 contains 19 residues. Germline V CDR1 and CDR2: SGHNT, YENEEA. V dropped 1 base and J dropped 0; count of bases not matched to a gene: 14. The DNA of the CDR3 is TGTGCCAGCAGCTTAGCACCAGCGGGGGCTCCGATCGGCTCCTACGAGCAGTACTTC. It yields the protein CASSLAPAGAPIGSYEQYF.

The chain combines TRBV7-9 with TRBJ2-7, with 7 bases identical to TRBD2. The junction had 4 bases not matched to a gene; V was cut back by 8 bases and J by 3 bases. The CDR3 extends over 12 amino acids. Germline V gives CDR1 SEHNR, CDR2 FQNEAQ (reference sequence). The CDR3 DNA reads as TGTGCCAGCTCCGGGGGGAGCTACGAGCAGTACTTC. It specifies CASSGGSYEQYF.

This chain uses TRBV28 with TRBJ1-1, with 12 nucleotides matching TRBD1. Trimming removed 5 bases from V and 1 base from J; junction bases left unmatched: 8. CDR3 size: 17 residues. CDR1 MDHEN and CDR2 SYDVKM come from the germline V gene. CDR3 protein: CASSTRDRGPENTEAFF. The CDR3 region has the DNA TGTGCCAGCAGTACCAGGGACAGGGGGCCGGAGAACACTGAAGCTTTCTTT.

This chain uses TRBV5-8 with TRBJ2-5; 8 bases match TRBD1. The CDR3 loop spans 14 amino acids. J was trimmed by 4 bases and V by 3 bases; bases with no gene match: 5. Germline-derived CDR1 and CDR2 are SGHTS and YDEGEE. The CDR3 protein is CASSSGQGGETQYF. The CDR3 DNA is TGTGCCAGCAGCTCCGGACAGGGAGGAGAGACCCAGTACTTC.

The chain links TRBV28 to TRBJ1-2; D gene unclear. The germline V and J ends were trimmed by 3 bases and 4 bases, with 12 bases remaining between them. The CDR3 is made up of 14 amino acids. Germline-derived CDR1 and CDR2 are MDHEN and SYDVKM. CDR3 bases: TGTGCCAGCAGTTTCCCCCCAGCGAGCTATGGCTACACCTTC. Translating gives CASSFPPASYGYTF.

To note about this clone: The sample has other DNA sequences that encode this CDR3 too. The V gene is TRBV5-1, the J gene TRBJ1-1; weak D call: TRBD1 (5 bases). Deletions cut 4 bases from V and 1 base from J, with 11 bases between. Germline V lookup: CDR1 SGHRS, CDR2 YFSETQ. The CDR3 has 14 amino acids. The CDR3 DNA is TGCGCCAGCAGCCGAGGCCAGGGGAACACTGAAGCTTTCTTT. Translating gives CASSRGQGNTEAFF.

This clone was found a few times. A read error may produce the germline difference seen at one junction end. The rearrangement links TRBV7-7 to TRBJ2-2; no clear D. The CDR3 sequence is 16 residues long. The V gene's germline CDR1 is SSHAT and CDR2 FNYEAQ (reference sequence). The CDR3 sequence is CASSLGINSRTGELFF. The CDR3 bases are TGTGCTAGCAGCTTAGGTATAAACTCTCGCACCGGGGAGCTGTTTTTT.

J is TRBJ2-7 and V is TRBV18; no clear D gene. Germline CDR1 KGHSH, CDR2 LQKENI. CDR3 length: 12 residues. The V gene lost 2 bases and the J gene lost 6 bases, with 8 bases spanning the gap. CDR3 nucleotides: TGTGCCAGCTCACCAGAGGAGCGCGAGCAGTACTTC. Protein sequence: CASSPEEREQYF.

This rearrangement joins TRBV9 to TRBJ1-5; 9 bases are shared with TRBD1. V gave up 1 base and J gave up 10 bases; unmatched junction bases: 12. This CDR3 has 16 residues. Per the germline V gene, CDR1 is SGDLS and CDR2 is YYNGEE. DNA for the CDR3: TGTGCCAGCAGCGTATCAGCGGAGGGACAGGGCACACCCCAGCATTTT. This translates into CASSVSAEGQGTPQHF.

The chain joins TRBV4-1 to TRBJ1-2, with 8 bases lining up with TRBD1. The germline V gene encodes CDR1 MGHRA and CDR2 YSYEKL. J was trimmed by 4 bases and V by 5 bases; bases with no gene match: 9. The CDR3 sequence is 15 residues long. This CDR3 reads CASSKPGQEGYGYTF. DNA for the CDR3: TGCGCCAGCAGCAAACCGGGACAGGAGGGCTATGGCTACACCTTC.

This clone was seen more than once but under ten times. The chain couples TRBV28 to TRBJ2-1, with 7 bases that match TRBD2. This CDR3 has 15 residues. Trimming removed 4 bases from V and 8 bases from J; junction bases left unmatched: 11. The germline CDR1 and CDR2 sequences are MDHEN and SYDVKM. The CDR3 sequence is CASSSPFESGDEQFF. CDR3 DNA sequence: TGTGCCAGCAGTTCCCCATTTGAGAGCGGGGATGAGCAGTTCTTC.

Only a few counts were recorded for this clone. The chain links TRBV7-2 to TRBJ1-6; D is unresolved. V was shortened by 2 bases and J by 9 bases, with 11 bases between the two germline ends. Germline V gene sequence: CDR1 SGHTA, CDR2 FQGNSA. This CDR3 is 14 amino acids long. The CDR3 DNA follows: TGTGCCAGCAGCTTACCCGGGGAGTTTTCACCCCTCCACTTT. This encodes CASSLPGEFSPLHF.

The rearrangement uses TRBV4-1 and TRBJ2-1; TRBD2 agrees at 9 bases. The germline V gene has CDR1 MGHRA and CDR2 YSYEKL. After removal of 0 bases from V and 10 bases from J, the junction contained 10 bases not matched to a gene. The CDR3 has 16 amino acids. DNA for the CDR3: TGCGCCAGCAGCCAAGATGATGCGGGGGGGCCTAGAGAGCAGTTCTTC. This translates into CASSQDDAGGPREQFF.